Described below is a single T cell receptor (beta chain) sequence and its context. In the original workflow: Researchers report that nucleated cell counts were estimated from reference gene primer amplification. Profiling relied on immunoSEQ multiplex PCR, and the TCRdb table lists in-frame clones only, not all of them. V and J calls and clone size are those listed in that table; D and trimming were worked out from the DNA. The data show 250,000 to 350,000 clones, 75% to 90% seen once. Seattle participants joined during active infection and were tracked over time. The data were taken from a study of blood T cell repertoires in COVID-19. Study as a whole: Nucleic acid was either cDNA or gDNA, and it came from T cells, B-cell-depleted T cells, or PBMCs.

The receptor was isolated from an older woman with COVID-19, enrolled during active disease. The sequenced material came from peripheral blood.

The CDR3: CASSVGGHGYNEQFF. In nucleotides, the CDR3 is TGTGCCAGCAGCGTAGGGGGGCACGGCTACAATGAGCAGTTCTTC. The V call is TRBV9, the J call TRBJ2-1; perhaps TRBD1 as D (6 bases). The ends were cut back, 0 bases at V and 3 bases at J, with 10 bases in the middle. This CDR3 region has 15 residues. Germline V gene sequence: CDR1 SGDLS, CDR2 YYNGEE. Full variable domain (remainder filled in from reference TRBV9 and TRBJ2-1): DSGVTQTPKHLITATGQRVTLRCSPRSGDLSVYWYQQSLDQGLQFLIQYYNGEERAKGNILERFSAQQFPDLHSELNLSSLELGDSALYFCASSVGGHGYNEQFFGPGTRLTVL.